These 7 T cell receptor beta chains share one sample of origin, sequenced in a study of cytotoxic CD8 clonotypes in ibrutinib-treated CLL. Repertoires were generated with immunoSEQ multiplex PCR, while TCRdb's copy carries only in-frame clones and drops some. The data hold approximately 67,000 clones, with about 84% observed a single time. The material was PBMCs, obtained at disease progression, from a patient treated with ibrutinib. These receptors originate from a human donor with chronic lymphocytic leukemia.

The V call is TRBV28, the J call TRBJ2-3, with 9 bases that match TRBD2. This CDR3 is built from 14 residues. The germline CDR1 and CDR2 sequences are MDHEN and SYDVKM. The V segment lost 8 bases and the J segment 1 base; nucleotides outside the gene matches: 4. The CDR3 DNA is TGTGCCAGCGGACAGCGGGGGGGCACAGATACGCAGTATTTT. Translated: CASGQRGGTDTQYF.

The chain employs TRBV4-1 and TRBJ1-1; D perhaps matches TRBD1 (5 bases). The CDR3 runs 15 residues. Germline V gene data show CDR1 as MGHRA and CDR2 as YSYEKL. Deletions cut 3 bases from V and 0 bases from J, with 11 bases between. The CDR3 region is CASSHPGRVNTEAFF. The CDR3 DNA reads TGCGCCAGCAGCCACCCGGGACGGGTGAACACTGAAGCTTTCTTT.

The chain employs TRBV11-3 and TRBJ2-1; a possible D gene is TRBD1 (7 bases). This CDR3 spans 14 amino acids. Germline CDR1 reads SGHNT; CDR2 reads YENEEA. V lost 5 bases, J lost 1 base, and 9 bases lay in between. CDR3 nucleotide sequence: TGTGCCAGCAGCCCAGGGGGGTCCTACAATGAGCAGTTCTTC. This encodes CASSPGGSYNEQFF.

The chain is built from TRBV18 and TRBJ1-1; TRBD1 is a possible D gene (5 bases). V lost 3 bases and J 1 base, leaving 9 bases between the germline ends. There are 14 residues in the CDR3. Germline assignment: CDR1 KGHSH and CDR2 LQKENI. This CDR3 is CASSPTARNTEAFF. In nucleotides, the CDR3 is TGTGCCAGCTCACCGACAGCAAGGAACACTGAAGCTTTCTTT.

The chain has TRBV5-1 and TRBJ2-5; D not resolved. Germline V lookup: CDR1 SGHRS, CDR2 YFSETQ. V lost 4 bases and J 4 bases, leaving 14 bases between the germline ends. This CDR3 comprises 14 residues. CDR3: CASSQDLMRETQYF. As DNA, the CDR3 is TGCGCCAGCAGCCAGGACCTTATGCGAGAGACCCAGTACTTC.

The rearrangement uses TRBV18 and TRBJ2-7; D unclear. The ends were cut back, 3 bases at V and 6 bases at J, with 15 bases in the middle. This CDR3 is 14 amino acids long. CDR1 and CDR2 (germline): KGHSH, LQKENI. The CDR3, as DNA: TGTGCCAGCTCACCCCCCGCAGACTCGCGCGAGCAGTACTTC. It translates to CASSPPADSREQYF.

V and J are TRBV18 and TRBJ1-1; TRBD1 might be the D (6 bases). The CDR3 consists of 15 residues. Germline-derived CDR1 and CDR2 are KGHSH and LQKENI. Trimming stripped 3 bases from V and 5 bases from J, with 16 bases between. This CDR3 is CASSPLYTGRTEAFF. DNA for the CDR3: TGTGCCAGCTCACCTTTATACACAGGGCGGACTGAAGCTTTCTTT. Full variable domain (missing parts from reference TRBV18 and TRBJ1-1): NAGVMQNPRHLVRRRGQEARLRCSPMKGHSHVYWYRQLPEEGLKFMVYLQKENIIDESGMPKERFSAEFPKEGPSILRIQQVVRGDSAAYFCASSPLYTGRTEAFFGQGTRLTVV.